Shown below are 10 T cell receptor beta chains from a single sample sequenced in a study of blood T cells in healthy people across ages (dated by TCRdb to the mid-2010s). Library method: 5' RACE. The instrument was an Illumina HiSeq 2500. A second about 7 to 11 cycle PCR used a sample-barcoded 5' primer and a J-beta primer mix. TCRdb reran the public reads through fastp at Q25 and MiXCR, keeping productive beta chains. Identical CDR3 protein sequences are pooled into one entry, listed with their most common genes and DNA. Present in this sample are fewer than 900,000 distinct CDR3 sequences, around 46% of which were seen just once. The biggest ten clones account for 20% to 25% of the sample. The sample consisted of blood. These receptors all stem from a woman between 55 and 75 years old in good health.

This clonotype was recorded many times. J is TRBJ2-1 and V is TRBV6-2 or TRBV6-3; 11 nucleotides line up with TRBD2. Germline V lookup: CDR1 MNHEY, CDR2 SVGEGT. The V and J ends lost 6 bases and 0 bases, in that order; junction bases with no gene match: 10. The CDR3 covers 18 residues. As DNA, the CDR3 is TGTGCCAGCAGGGGACTAGCGGTACACGTTAGCTCCTACAATGAGCAGTTCTTC. Amino acids: CASRGLAVHVSSYNEQFF.

This clonotype was picked up a small number of times. The chain is built from TRBV12-3 or TRBV12-4 and TRBJ2-3; either TRBD1 or TRBD2 may fit D (5 bases each). The V and J ends lost 8 bases and 0 bases respectively, with 30 bases between them. The CDR3 contains 20 residues. In DNA, the CDR3 is TGTGCCAGCTCGTTCGTCCCTCTCGGGGCTCGATCATTTAGCACAGATACGCAGTATTTT. It is translated as CASSFVPLGARSFSTDTQYF.

The CDR3 sequence: CASSQGPGQGTPYEQYF. CDR3 in DNA: TGTGCCAGCAGCCAAGGGCCGGGACAGGGGACCCCCTACGAGCAGTACTTC. The chain recombines TRBV3-1 with TRBJ2-7; the match to TRBD1 covers 10 bases. Germline V gives CDR1 LGHDT, CDR2 YNNKEL (reference sequence). Trimming cost V 1 base and J 2 bases; bases outside gene matches: 8. The CDR3 runs 17 residues.

This clonotype was detected only a few times. V and J are TRBV18 and TRBJ2-5; a weak D match, TRBD2 (6 bases). V lost 3 bases to trimming and J lost 4 bases, with 12 bases between them. The CDR3 sequence is 14 residues long. Germline CDR1 reads KGHSH; CDR2 reads LQKENI. The CDR3 DNA is TGTGCCAGCTCACCCCCGGGGGAATCAGAGACCCAGTACTTC. Amino acids: CASSPPGESETQYF.

The chain couples TRBV7-2 to TRBJ2-3; D could derive from TRBD1 or TRBD2 (5 bases each). CDR3 length: 16 residues. CDR1 SGHTA and CDR2 FQGNSA come from the germline V gene. Trimming pared 4 bases from V and 2 bases from J, leaving 16 bases between. The CDR3 nucleotides are TGTGCCAGCAGCTCCAACTCGGGACCTTCCACAGATACGCAGTATTTT. Translating it yields CASSSNSGPSTDTQYF.

This chain links TRBV2 with TRBJ2-1; 9 nucleotides line up with TRBD2. Germline V lookup: CDR1 SNHLY, CDR2 FYNNEI. With 3 bases clipped from V and 8 bases from J, the junction kept 8 bases outside the gene matches. The CDR3 extends over 15 amino acids. The CDR3 spells CASSDGRGGPHEQFF. The DNA for the CDR3 is TGTGCCAGCAGTGATGGGCGGGGGGGCCCGCATGAGCAGTTCTTC.

The rearrangement uses TRBV11-2 and TRBJ2-5, with D possibly being TRBD1 (5 bases). With 0 bases removed from V and 11 bases from J, the gap between germline ends came to 13 bases. Germline V gene lookup returns CDR1 SGHAT and CDR2 FQNNGV. This CDR3 comprises 13 residues. The CDR3 protein is CASSLDWGGEQYF. Here the CDR3 DNA reads TGTGCCAGCAGCTTAGATTGGGGCGGTGAGCAGTACTTC.

The rearrangement joins TRBV7-2 to TRBJ2-3, with 13 bases matching TRBD2. The CDR3 contains 17 residues. V was clipped by 5 bases and J by 0 bases; unmatched bases: 5. Germline V gives CDR1 SGHTA, CDR2 FQGNSA. The CDR3 DNA reads as TGTGCCAGCAGCCTGGGACTAGCGGGGCGCAGCACAGATACGCAGTATTTT. Translation: CASSLGLAGRSTDTQYF.

As to this clonotype: With a much larger clone just one base away, this may be a read error. The V and J genes are TRBV27 and TRBJ2-4; TRBD1 agrees at 7 bases. Germline-derived CDR1 and CDR2 are MNHEY and SMNVEV (reference sequence). The length of the CDR3 is 14 residues. The CDR3 DNA reads as TGTGCCAGCGGTTTGACAGGGCGGTTTAACATTCAGTACTTC. Encoded protein: CASGLTGRFNIQYF.

Only a few counts were recorded for this clonotype. The chain uses TRBV12-3 or TRBV12-4 and TRBJ2-2; TRBD2 matches at 11 bases. V was clipped by 2 bases and J by 1 base; unmatched bases: 18. The CDR3 has 22 amino acids. The CDR3 bases are TGTGCCAGCAGTTTACTATCTAGCGGGAGGTTTTCCGGGGTGGAGAACACCGGGGAGCTGTTTTTT. This encodes CASSLLSSGRFSGVENTGELFF.